This TCR beta chain was captured in a study of T-cell reconstitution after alpha-beta-depleted transplantation in children. Study outcomes and limitations: After one year, T-cell counts and TCRbeta diversity mostly came from new T cells. Alpha-beta T cells about two months after transplant reportedly derived from several hundred expanded graft clones.

Points on this clonotype: Antigen specificity is unknown. Mismatch with germline at one junction end may stem from a read error.

The CDR3 is 15 residues long. Looked up from germline, CDR1 is SGHTA and CDR2 is FQGNSA. TCRbeta library preparation incorporated unique molecular identifiers. TCRdb processed the PCR reads anew with MiXCR; each CDR3 protein has one entry. The profile shows fewer than 400,000 distinct CDR3 sequences, over 20% of them singletons. Material: PBMCs, mostly from graft donor cells, obtained 180 days after TCRalphabeta/CD19-depleted stem cell transplant. The V gene is TRBV7-2, the J gene TRBJ1-2, with 10 bases aligning to TRBD1. This clonotype was obtained from a male patient between 5 and 17 years old who had a stem cell transplant for acute lymphoblastic leukemia, so the T cells may come from the graft donor. The CDR3 is CASSHRTGGNYGDTF. For the CDR3, the DNA is TGTGCCAGCAGCCACAGGACAGGGGGGAACTATGGCGACACCTTC.